A selection of T cell receptor beta chains follows, all from one sample in a study of CD8+ T cells in alopecia areata. Here immunoSEQ multiplex PCR was the method, and the copy in TCRdb shows in-frame clones only, minus some. There are about 56,000 clones in the sample; around 96% occur only once, and about 26% lies in the top ten. Source: CD8+ T cells sorted from blood, taken at week 0. The receptors were gathered from a human donor with alopecia areata. The CDR3 runs from the conserved cysteine through the conserved F or W.

v_gene,j_gene,CDR3aa
TRBV7-8,TRBJ2-7,CASSFNIYEQYF
TRBV5-1,-,CASSLARGLSSYEQYF
TRBV4-1,TRBJ2-7,CASSQVTNRGISYEQYF
TRBV29-1,TRBJ1-5,CSVGPDNSNQPQHF
TRBV12-5,TRBJ2-4,CASGPEGQIEVQYF
TRBV9,TRBJ2-3,CASSPRTSGGDTQYF
TRBV21-1,TRBJ2-1,CASSKFIGDSFNEQFF
TRBV7-9,TRBJ1-1,CASSLESLWGTEAFF
TRBV4-2,TRBJ1-2,CASSPKEGSPGYTF
TRBV14,TRBJ2-7,CASSHQQGEYYEQYF
TRBV4-3,TRBJ2-2,CASRPDTMNTGELFF
TRBV7-2,TRBJ2-2,CASSLAGELFF
TRBV7-6,TRBJ2-5,CASSRSETQYF
TRBV27,TRBJ2-7,CASSSGTGSDYEQYF
TRBV5-1,TRBJ1-2,CASSLETEYYGYTF
TRBV19,TRBJ2-1,CASTDQGNEQFF
TRBV12-5,TRBJ2-3,CASGFLLPGTSRTDTQYF
TRBV6-4,TRBJ2-3,CASSLAGGSTDTQYF
TRBV5-1,TRBJ2-3,CASSLFFAGTDTQYF
TRBV7-9,TRBJ2-7,CASSLLGGQQYF
TRBV19,TRBJ1-2,CASSKVAMEAGYTF
TRBV5-1,TRBJ2-3,CASSLSPSVLGTDTQYF
TRBV18,TRBJ1-1,CASSPLGSPEAFF
TRBV6-1,TRBJ2-7,CASSGKLLGEQYF
TRBV19,TRBJ1-2,CASSIGDRVYFVGYTF
TRBV11-2,TRBJ2-7,CASSFTRNEQYF
TRBV20-1,TRBJ1-1,CSEGTGTRAFF
TRBV7-8,TRBJ2-7,CASSRTSGYEQYF
TRBV7-9,TRBJ2-3,CASSLTADADTQYF
TRBV15,TRBJ2-1,CATSRRLAGSDEQFF
TRBV10-3,TRBJ2-1,CAIRPLANNEQFF
TRBV19,TRBJ2-7,CASSASGGLSYEQYF
TRBV4-2,TRBJ2-5,CASSQENRGAGGLETQYF
TRBV27,TRBJ2-1,CASSFHRADEQFF
TRBV7-2,TRBJ2-7,CASSLSGGAFYEQYF
TRBV27,TRBJ2-4,CASSFGGAKNIQYF
TRBV18,TRBJ2-3,CASSLWTSGGGDTQYF
TRBV4-2,TRBJ1-4,CASERGIARNEKLFF
TRBV5-5,TRBJ2-7,CASSPGGGEQYF
TRBV6-5,TRBJ2-7,CASSFAGEYEQYF
TRBV7-8,TRBJ2-3,CASSKGGVAWDTQYF
TRBV7-3,TRBJ2-5,CASSLNHGETQYF
TRBV7-8,TRBJ1-1,CASSLARNNKQEAFF
TRBV11-2,TRBJ2-5,CASSLPGVETQYF
TRBV4-3,TRBJ2-2,CASSQVNSGGANTGELFF
TRBV13,TRBJ2-1,CASSLELAVNEQFF